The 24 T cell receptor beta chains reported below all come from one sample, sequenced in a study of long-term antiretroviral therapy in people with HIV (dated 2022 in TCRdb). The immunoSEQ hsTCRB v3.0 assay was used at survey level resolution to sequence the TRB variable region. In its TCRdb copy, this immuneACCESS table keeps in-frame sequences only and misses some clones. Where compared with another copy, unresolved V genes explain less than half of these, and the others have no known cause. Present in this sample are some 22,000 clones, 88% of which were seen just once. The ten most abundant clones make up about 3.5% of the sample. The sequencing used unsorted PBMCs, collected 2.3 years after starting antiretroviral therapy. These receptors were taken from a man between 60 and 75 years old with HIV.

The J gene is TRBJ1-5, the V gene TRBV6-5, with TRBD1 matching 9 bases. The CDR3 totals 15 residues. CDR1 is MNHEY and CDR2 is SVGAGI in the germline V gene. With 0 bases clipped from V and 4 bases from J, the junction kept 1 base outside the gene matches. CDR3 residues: CASSYSGTGNQPQHF. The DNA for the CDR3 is TGTGCCAGCAGTTACTCGGGGACAGGGAATCAGCCCCAGCATTTT.

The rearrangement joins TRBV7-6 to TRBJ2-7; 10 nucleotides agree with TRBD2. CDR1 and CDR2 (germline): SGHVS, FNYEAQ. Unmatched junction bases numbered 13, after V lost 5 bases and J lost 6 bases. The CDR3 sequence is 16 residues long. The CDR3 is CASSKIMGLALGEQYF. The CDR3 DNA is TGTGCCAGCAGCAAGATAATGGGACTAGCGTTGGGCGAGCAGTACTTC.

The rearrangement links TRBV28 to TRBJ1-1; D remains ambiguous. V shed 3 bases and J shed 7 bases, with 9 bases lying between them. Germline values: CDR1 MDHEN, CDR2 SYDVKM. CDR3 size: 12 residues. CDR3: CASSFVPGEAFF. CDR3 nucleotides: TGTGCCAGCAGTTTTGTGCCGGGTGAAGCTTTCTTT. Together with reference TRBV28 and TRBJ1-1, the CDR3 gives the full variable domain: DVKVTQSSRYLVKRTGEKVFLECVQDMDHENMFWYRQDPGLGLRLIYFSYDVKMKEKGDIPEGYSVSREKKERFSLILESASTNQTSMYLCASSFVPGEAFFGQGTRLTVV.

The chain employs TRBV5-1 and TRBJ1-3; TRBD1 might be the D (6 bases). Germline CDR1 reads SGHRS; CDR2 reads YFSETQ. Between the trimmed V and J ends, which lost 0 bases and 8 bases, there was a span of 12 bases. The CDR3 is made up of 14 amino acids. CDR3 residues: CASSLDPGADTIYF. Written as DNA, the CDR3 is TGCGCCAGCAGCTTGGATCCGGGGGCAGACACCATATATTTT.

The CDR3 DNA is TGTGCCTGGAGTAGCCGGGACAGGGGTAATTCACCCCTCCACTTT. This translates into CAWSSRDRGNSPLHF. This chain joins TRBV30 and TRBJ1-6; TRBD1 matches at 10 bases. CDR1 and CDR2 from the germline V gene are GTSNPN and SVGIG (reference sequence). The CDR3 is made up of 15 amino acids. Trimming cost V 2 bases and J 6 bases; bases outside gene matches: 4.

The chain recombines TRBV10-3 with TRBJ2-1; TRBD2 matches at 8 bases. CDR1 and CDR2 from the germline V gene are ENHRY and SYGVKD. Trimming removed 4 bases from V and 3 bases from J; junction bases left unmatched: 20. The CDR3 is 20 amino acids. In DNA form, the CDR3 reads TGTGCCATCAGTGGCGGGAACCAGGCGGGGGCGGCGGGAGGCTACAATGAGCAGTTCTTC. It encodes CAISGGNQAGAAGGYNEQFF.

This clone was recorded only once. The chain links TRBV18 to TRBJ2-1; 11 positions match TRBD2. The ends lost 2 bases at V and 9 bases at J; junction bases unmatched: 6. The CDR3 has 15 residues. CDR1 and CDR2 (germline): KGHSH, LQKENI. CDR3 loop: CASSPSSLAGGEQFF. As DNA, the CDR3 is TGTGCCAGCTCACCATCTTCGCTAGCGGGGGGTGAGCAGTTCTTC.

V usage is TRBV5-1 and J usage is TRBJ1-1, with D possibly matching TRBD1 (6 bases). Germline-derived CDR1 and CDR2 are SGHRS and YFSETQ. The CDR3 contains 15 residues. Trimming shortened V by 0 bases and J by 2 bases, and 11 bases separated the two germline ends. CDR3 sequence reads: CASSLGGQQNTEAFF. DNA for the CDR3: TGCGCCAGCAGCTTGGGTGGACAGCAAAACACTGAAGCTTTCTTT.

CDR3 coding DNA: TGCGCCAGCAGCCAAGGAGCAGGGTGGAATGAAAAACTGTTTTTT. Its translation: CASSQGAGWNEKLFF. This chain joins TRBV4-3 and TRBJ1-4, with D perhaps matching TRBD1 (5 bases). Germline assignment: CDR1 LGHNA and CDR2 YSLEER. V gave up 1 base and J gave up 5 bases, with 11 bases separating them. The CDR3 has 15 residues.

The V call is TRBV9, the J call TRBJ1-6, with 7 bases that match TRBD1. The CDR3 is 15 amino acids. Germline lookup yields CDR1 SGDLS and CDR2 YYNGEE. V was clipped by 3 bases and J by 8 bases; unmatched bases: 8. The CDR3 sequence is CASSEGGGRDSPLHF. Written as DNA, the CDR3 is TGTGCCAGCAGCGAGGGAGGGGGCAGAGATTCACCCCTCCACTTT. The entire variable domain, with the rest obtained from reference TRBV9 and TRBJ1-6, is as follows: DSGVTQTPKHLITATGQRVTLRCSPRSGDLSVYWYQQSLDQGLQFLIQYYNGEERAKGNILERFSAQQFPDLHSELNLSSLELGDSALYFCASSEGGGRDSPLHFGNGTRLTVT.

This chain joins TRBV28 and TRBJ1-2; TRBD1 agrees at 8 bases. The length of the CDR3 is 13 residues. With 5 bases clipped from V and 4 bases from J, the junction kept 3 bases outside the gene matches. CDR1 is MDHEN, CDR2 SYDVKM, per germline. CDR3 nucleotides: TGTGCCAGCAGTGTTGGACAGGGCTATGGCTACACCTTC. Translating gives CASSVGQGYGYTF.

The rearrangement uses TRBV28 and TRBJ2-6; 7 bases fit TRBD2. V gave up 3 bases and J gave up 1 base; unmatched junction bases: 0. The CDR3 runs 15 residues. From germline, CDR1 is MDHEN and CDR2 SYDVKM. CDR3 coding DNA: TGTGCCAGCAGTTTGGGAGGGTCTGGGGCCAACGTCCTGACTTTC. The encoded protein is CASSLGGSGANVLTF.

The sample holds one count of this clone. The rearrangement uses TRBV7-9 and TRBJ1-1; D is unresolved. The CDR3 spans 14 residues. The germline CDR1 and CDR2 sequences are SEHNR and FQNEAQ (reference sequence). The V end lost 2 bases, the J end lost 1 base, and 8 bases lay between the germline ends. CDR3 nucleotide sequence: TGTGCCAGCAGCTTATGGCCCCCGAACACTGAAGCTTTCTTT. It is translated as CASSLWPPNTEAFF.

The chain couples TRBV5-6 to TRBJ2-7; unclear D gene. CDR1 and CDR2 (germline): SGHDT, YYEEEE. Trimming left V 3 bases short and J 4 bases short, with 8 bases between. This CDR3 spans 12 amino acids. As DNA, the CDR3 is TGTGCCAGCAGCTCACAGATGTACGAGCAGTACTTC. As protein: CASSSQMYEQYF.

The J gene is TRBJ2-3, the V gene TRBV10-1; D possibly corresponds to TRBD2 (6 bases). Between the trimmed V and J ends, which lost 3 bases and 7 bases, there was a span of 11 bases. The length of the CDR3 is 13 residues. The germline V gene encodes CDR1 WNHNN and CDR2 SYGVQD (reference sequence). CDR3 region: CASSEGRGNTQYF. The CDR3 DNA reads TGCGCCAGCAGTGAAGGCCGGGGGAATACGCAGTATTTT.

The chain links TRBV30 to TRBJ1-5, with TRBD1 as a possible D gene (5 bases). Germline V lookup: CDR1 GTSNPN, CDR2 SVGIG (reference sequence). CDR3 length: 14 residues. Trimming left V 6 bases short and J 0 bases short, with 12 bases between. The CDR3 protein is CACGGENSNQPQHF. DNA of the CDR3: TGTGCCTGCGGAGGGGAAAATAGCAATCAGCCCCAGCATTTT.

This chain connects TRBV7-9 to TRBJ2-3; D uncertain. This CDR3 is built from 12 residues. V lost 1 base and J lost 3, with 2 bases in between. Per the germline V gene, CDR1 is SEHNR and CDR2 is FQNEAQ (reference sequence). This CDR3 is CASSLDTDTQYF. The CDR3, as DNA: TGTGCCAGCAGCTTAGATACAGATACGCAGTATTTT.

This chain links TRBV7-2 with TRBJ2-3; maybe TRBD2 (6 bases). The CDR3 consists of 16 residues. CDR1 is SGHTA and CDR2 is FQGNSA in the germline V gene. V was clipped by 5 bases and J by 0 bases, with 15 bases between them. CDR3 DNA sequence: TGTGCCAGCAGCAACCTATTAGCGGATAGCACAGATACGCAGTATTTT. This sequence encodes CASSNLLADSTDTQYF.

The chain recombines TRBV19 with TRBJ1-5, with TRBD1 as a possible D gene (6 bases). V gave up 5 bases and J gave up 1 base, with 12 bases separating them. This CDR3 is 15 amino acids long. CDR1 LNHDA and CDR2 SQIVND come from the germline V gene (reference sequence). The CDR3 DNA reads TGTGCCAGTAGTGCAGGGACAAGCAGCAATCAGCCCCAGCATTTT. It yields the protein CASSAGTSSNQPQHF.

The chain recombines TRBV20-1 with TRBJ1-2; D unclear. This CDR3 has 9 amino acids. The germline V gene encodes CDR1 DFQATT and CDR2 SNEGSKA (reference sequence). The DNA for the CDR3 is TGCAGCCTCGACTCCGGCTACACCTTC. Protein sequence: CSLDSGYTF.

For the CDR3, the DNA is TGTGCCAGCTCACCTGGGGCGGAAAGCATATATTTT. Translated, it gives CASSPGAESIYF. This chain joins TRBV18 and TRBJ1-3; TRBD1 is a possible D gene (5 bases). Germline assignment: CDR1 KGHSH and CDR2 LQKENI. Trimming removed 3 bases at V and 12 bases at J, with 12 bases between. This CDR3 spans 12 amino acids.

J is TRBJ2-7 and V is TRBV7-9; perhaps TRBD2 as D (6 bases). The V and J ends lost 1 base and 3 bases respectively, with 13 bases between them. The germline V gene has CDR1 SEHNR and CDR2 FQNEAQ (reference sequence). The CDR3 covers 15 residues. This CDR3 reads CASSLVGGVDYEQYF. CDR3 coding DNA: TGTGCCAGCAGCTTAGTGGGAGGAGTAGACTACGAGCAGTACTTC.

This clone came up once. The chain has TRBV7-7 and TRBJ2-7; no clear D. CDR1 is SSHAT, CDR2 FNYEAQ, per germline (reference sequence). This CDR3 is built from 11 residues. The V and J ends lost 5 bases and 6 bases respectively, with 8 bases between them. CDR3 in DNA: TGTGCCAGCAGCGATGGCGGCGAGCAGTACTTC. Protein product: CASSDGGEQYF.

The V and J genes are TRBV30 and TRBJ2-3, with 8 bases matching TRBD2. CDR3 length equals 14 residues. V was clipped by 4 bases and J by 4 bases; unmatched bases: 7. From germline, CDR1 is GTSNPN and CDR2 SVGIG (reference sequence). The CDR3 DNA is TGTGCCTGGAAAACCAGCGGGAGCGCAGATACGCAGTATTTT. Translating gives CAWKTSGSADTQYF.